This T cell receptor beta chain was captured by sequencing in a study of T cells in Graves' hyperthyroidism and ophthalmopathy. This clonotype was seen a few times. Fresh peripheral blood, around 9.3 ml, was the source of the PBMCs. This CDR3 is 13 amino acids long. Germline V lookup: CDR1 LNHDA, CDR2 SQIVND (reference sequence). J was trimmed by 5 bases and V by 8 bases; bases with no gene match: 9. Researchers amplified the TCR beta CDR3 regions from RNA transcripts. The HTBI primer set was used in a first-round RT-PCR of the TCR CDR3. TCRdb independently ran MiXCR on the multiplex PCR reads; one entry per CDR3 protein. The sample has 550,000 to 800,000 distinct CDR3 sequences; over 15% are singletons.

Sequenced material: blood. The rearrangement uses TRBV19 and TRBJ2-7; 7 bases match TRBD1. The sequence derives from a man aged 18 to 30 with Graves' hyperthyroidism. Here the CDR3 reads CASGKTGTHEQYF. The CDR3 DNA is TGTGCCAGTGGAAAGACAGGGACCCACGAGCAGTACTTC. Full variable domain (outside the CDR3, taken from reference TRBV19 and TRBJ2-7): DGGITQSPKYLFRKEGQNVTLSCEQNLNHDAMYWYRQDPGQGLRLIYYSQIVNDFQKGDIAEGYSVSREKKESFPLTVTSAQKNPTAFYLCASGKTGTHEQYFGPGTRLTVT.